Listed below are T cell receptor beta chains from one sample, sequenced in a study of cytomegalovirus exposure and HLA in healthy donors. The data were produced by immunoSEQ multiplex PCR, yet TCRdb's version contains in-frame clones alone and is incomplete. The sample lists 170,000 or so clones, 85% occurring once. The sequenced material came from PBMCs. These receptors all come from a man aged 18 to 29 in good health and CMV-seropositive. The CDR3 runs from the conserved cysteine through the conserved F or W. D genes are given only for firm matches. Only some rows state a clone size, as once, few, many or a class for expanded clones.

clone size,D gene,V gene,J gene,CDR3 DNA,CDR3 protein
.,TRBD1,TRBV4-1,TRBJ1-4,TGCGCCAGCAGCCAAGGACAGGGGCCTAATGAAAAACTGTTTTTT,CASSQGQGPNEKLFF
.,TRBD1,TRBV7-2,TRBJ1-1,TGTGCCAGCAGCTCTTACAGGGGGGCTGAAGCTTTCTTT,CASSSYRGAEAFF
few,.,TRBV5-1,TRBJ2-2,TGCGCCAGCAGCTTCGCCGGGGAGCTGTTTTTT,CASSFAGELFF
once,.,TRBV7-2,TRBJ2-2,TGTGCCAGCAGCTTACCCGTCGGGGAGCTGTTTTTT,CASSLPVGELFF
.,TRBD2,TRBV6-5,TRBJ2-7,TGTGCCAGCACCCCAACGGCGGGGGGCTACGAGCAGTACTTC,CASTPTAGGYEQYF
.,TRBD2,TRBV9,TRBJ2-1,TGTGCCAGCAGCTCCAAGGTTAGCGGGAGGTCAAATGAGCAGTTCTTC,CASSSKVSGRSNEQFF
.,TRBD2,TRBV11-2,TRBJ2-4,TGTGCCAGCACCTCGGGGAGGGGCGGGACTAGTGAGGCCAAAAACATTCAGTACTTC,CASTSGRGGTSEAKNIQYF
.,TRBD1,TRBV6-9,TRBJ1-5,TGTGCCAGCAGTTACCCGGACAGGGTAAACGGTCAGCCCCAGCATTTT,CASSYPDRVNGQPQHF
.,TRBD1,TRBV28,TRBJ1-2,TGTGCCAGCAGTTTTTCGGACAGGGGGCTTTGGGGTGGCTACACCTTC,CASSFSDRGLWGGYTF
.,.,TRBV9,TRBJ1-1,TGTGCCAGCAGTAAACAGGGAAACACTGAAGCTTTCTTT,CASSKQGNTEAFF
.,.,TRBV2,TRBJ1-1,TGTGCCAGCACCCTACGACAGAACACTGAAGCTTTCTTT,CASTLRQNTEAFF
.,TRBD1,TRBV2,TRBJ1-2,TGTGCCAGCAGTCTTACAGGGGGCACCTATGGCTACACCTTC,CASSLTGGTYGYTF
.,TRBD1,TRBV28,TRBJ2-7,TGTGCCAGCAGTTCGCCCGGGACAGGGGGCTTGTACGAGCAGTACTTC,CASSSPGTGGLYEQYF
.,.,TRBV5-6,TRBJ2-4,TGTGCCAGCAGCTTGTGGGCCCAAGCCAAAAACATTCAGTACTTC,CASSLWAQAKNIQYF
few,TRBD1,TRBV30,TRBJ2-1,TGTGCCTGGGGGACAGGGGTATCGTCCTACAATGAGCAGTTCTTC,CAWGTGVSSYNEQFF
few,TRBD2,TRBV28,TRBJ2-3,TGTGCCAGCGGCCCTGGCGGGAGGGGGGAGGGCACAGATACGCAGTATTTT,CASGPGGRGEGTDTQYF
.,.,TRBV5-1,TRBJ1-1,TGCGCCAGCAGCGTGCTAGGAGGGGCGAACACTGAAGCTTTCTTT,CASSVLGGANTEAFF
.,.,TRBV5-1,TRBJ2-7,TGCGCCAGCAGCCGGGGGAGGACCGACGAGCAGTACTTC,CASSRGRTDEQYF
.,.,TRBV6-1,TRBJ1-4,TGTGCCAGCAGTGAAGTCTGGCAGTATAATGAAAAACTGTTTTTT,CASSEVWQYNEKLFF
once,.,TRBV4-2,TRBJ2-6,TGTGCCAGCAGCCAAGAGTTGCGGGCCGGGGCCAACGTCCTGACTTTC,CASSQELRAGANVLTF
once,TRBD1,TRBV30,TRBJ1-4,TGTGCCTGGAGGGGACAGAATAATGAAAAACTGTTTTTT,CAWRGQNNEKLFF
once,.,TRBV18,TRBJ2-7,TGTGCCAGCTCCCCCTGGGCAGCTATGACCTCCTACGAGCAGTACTTC,CASSPWAAMTSYEQYF
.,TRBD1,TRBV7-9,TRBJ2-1,TGTGCCAGCAGCTGGGGACAGGACTACAATGAGCAGTTCTTC,CASSWGQDYNEQFF
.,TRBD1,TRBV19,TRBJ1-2,TGTGCCAGTACCCCGGGACAGGGTAAAGGCTACACCTTC,CASTPGQGKGYTF
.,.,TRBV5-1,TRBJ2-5,TGCGCCAGCAGCCCGGGGGGCCTTCAAGAGACCCAGTACTTC,CASSPGGLQETQYF
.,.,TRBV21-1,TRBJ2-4,TGTGCCTGCCCGGGGATTTTTCGTCGGAACATTCAGTACTTC,CACPGIFRRNIQYF
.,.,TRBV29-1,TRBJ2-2,TGCAGCGGCTTAGTTACAGGGTCGAACACCGGGGAGCTGTTTTTT,CSGLVTGSNTGELFF
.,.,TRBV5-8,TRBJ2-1,TGTGCCAGCAGCTTGGCCGGGACTTACAATGAGCAGTTCTTC,CASSLAGTYNEQFF
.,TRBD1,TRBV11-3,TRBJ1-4,TGTGCCAGCAGCTTTTACAGGGGGTTGGGGGAAAAACTGTTTTTT,CASSFYRGLGEKLFF
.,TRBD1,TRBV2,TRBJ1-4,TGTGCCAGCAGTAACAGGGGAGTTGGAGAAAAACTGTTTTTT,CASSNRGVGEKLFF
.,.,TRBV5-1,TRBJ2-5,TGCGCCAGCAGCTTGTCTAGGATAGCTCTAGGGACCCAGTACTTC,CASSLSRIALGTQYF
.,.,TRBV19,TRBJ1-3,TGTGCCAGCGGCAGGGGAGACGGCTCTGGAAACACCATATATTTT,CASGRGDGSGNTIYF
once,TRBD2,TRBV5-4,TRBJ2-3,TGTGCCAGCAGCCCTGAGACTAGCGGGGGGGTCTCTAGCACAGATACGCAGTATTTT,CASSPETSGGVSSTDTQYF
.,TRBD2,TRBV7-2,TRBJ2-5,TGTGCCAGCAGCTTAGCGGGGGGGTTCCAAGAGACCCAGTACTTC,CASSLAGGFQETQYF
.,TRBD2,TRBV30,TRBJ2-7,TGTGCCTGGGGGGACTACTACGAGCAGTACTTC,CAWGDYYEQYF
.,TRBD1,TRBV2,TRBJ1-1,TGTGCCAGCAGTTCCGGACAGGGCATCATGAACACTGAAGCTTTCTTT,CASSSGQGIMNTEAFF
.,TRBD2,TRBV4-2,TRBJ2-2,TGTGCCAGCAGCCAAGACCTAGCGGGCGGCGGGGAGCTGTTTTTT,CASSQDLAGGGELFF
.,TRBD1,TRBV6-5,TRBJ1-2,TGTGCCAGTATGGGGGTAACAGGGGGCTTATATGGCTACACCTTC,CASMGVTGGLYGYTF
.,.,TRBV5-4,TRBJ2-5,TGTGCCAGCAGCCTGGATCAGAACCAAGAGACCCAGTACTTC,CASSLDQNQETQYF
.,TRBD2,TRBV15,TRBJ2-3,TGTGCCACCAGCAGAGAACATCGGCCCCTGCGGCTAGCGGGGGTCAGAGGTACGCAGTATTTT,CATSREHRPLRLAGVRGTQYF
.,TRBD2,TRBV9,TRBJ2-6,TGTGCCAGCAGCGCGGGGGGAGGGACCTCTGGGGCCAACGTCCTGACTTTC,CASSAGGGTSGANVLTF
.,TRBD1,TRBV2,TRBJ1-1,TGTGCCAGCAGTGGGAACAGGGGGATAGCTTTCTTT,CASSGNRGIAFF
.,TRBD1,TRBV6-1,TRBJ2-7,TGTGCCACCCCGGGACAGGGGGCGGGCGAGCAGTACTTC,CATPGQGAGEQYF
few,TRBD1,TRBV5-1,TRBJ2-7,TGCGCCAGCAGCTTGGAACCAGGGGGTTACGAGCAGTACTTC,CASSLEPGGYEQYF
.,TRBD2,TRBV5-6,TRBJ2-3,TGTGCCAGCAGCATGACTAGCGTTGGAGATACGCAGTATTTT,CASSMTSVGDTQYF
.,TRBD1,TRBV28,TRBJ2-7,TGTGCCAGCAGACCCCCGGGACAGTCCTACGAGCAGTACTTC,CASRPPGQSYEQYF
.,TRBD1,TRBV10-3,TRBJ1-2,TGTGCCATCAGTGAGAGGGACAGAGATGGCTACACCTTC,CAISERDRDGYTF
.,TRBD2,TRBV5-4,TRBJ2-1,TGTGCCAGCAGCTTTTTCCCGAGCGGGGGGGCCTACAATGAGCAGTTCTTC,CASSFFPSGGAYNEQFF
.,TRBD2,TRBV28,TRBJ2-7,TGTGCCAGCACCGGACTAGCGGGTTTCTCCTACGAGCAGTACTTC,CASTGLAGFSYEQYF
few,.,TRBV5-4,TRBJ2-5,TGTGCCAGCAGCTTCGTAGATTCCAAAGAGACCCAGTACTTC,CASSFVDSKETQYF
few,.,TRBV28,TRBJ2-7,TGTGCCAGCAGTCCAACCGGACAGTCCTACGAGCAGTACTTC,CASSPTGQSYEQYF
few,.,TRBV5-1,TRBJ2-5,TGCGCCAGCAGCTTGGCCGAGGAGACCCAGTACTTC,CASSLAEETQYF
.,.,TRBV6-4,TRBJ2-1,TGTGCCAGCAGTGTTAAGTTAGCGTTCGGAAGGATGAGCTCCTACAATGAGCAGTTCTTC,CASSVKLAFGRMSSYNEQFF
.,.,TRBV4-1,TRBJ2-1,TGCGCCAGCAGCCAAGATGGGGGGAGACTGTCCCTCAATGAGCAGTTCTTC,CASSQDGGRLSLNEQFF
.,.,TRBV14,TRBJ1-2,TGTGCCAGCAGCCAAGGTTGGGGCCGATTTCTTTTC,CASSQGWGRFLF
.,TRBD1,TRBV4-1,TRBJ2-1,TGCGCCAGCAGCCAAGATACGGCAGGGGGCAGGGATGAGCAGTTCTTC,CASSQDTAGGRDEQFF
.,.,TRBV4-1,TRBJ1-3,TGCGCCAGCAGCCATGGGGGCTTCTCTGGAAACACCATATATTTT,CASSHGGFSGNTIYF
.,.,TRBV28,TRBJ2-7,TGTGCCAGCAGCAGAGCCTTCCGGGACAACTACGAGCAGTACTTC,CASSRAFRDNYEQYF
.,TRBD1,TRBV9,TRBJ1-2,TGTGCCAGCAGCGTAGGAAACAGGGGAATTGACTATGGCTACACCTTC,CASSVGNRGIDYGYTF
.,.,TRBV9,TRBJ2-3,TGTGCCAGCACTATGGGGGGAGGCACAGATACGCAGTATTTT,CASTMGGGTDTQYF